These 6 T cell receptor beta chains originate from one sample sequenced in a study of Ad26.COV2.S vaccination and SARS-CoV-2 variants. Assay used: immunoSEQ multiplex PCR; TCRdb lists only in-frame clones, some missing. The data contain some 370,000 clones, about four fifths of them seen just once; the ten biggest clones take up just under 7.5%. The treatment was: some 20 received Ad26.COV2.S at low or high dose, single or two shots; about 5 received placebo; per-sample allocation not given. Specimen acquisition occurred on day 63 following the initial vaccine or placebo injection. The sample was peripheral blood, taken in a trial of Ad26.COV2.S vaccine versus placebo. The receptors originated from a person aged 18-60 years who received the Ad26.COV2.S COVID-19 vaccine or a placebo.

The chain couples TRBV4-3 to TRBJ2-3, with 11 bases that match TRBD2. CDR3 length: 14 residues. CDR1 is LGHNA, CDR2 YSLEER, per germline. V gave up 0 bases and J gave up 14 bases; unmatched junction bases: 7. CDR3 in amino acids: CASSQEVRGTSGYF. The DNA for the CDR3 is TGCGCCAGCAGCCAAGAGGTCAGGGGGACTAGCGGGTATTTT.

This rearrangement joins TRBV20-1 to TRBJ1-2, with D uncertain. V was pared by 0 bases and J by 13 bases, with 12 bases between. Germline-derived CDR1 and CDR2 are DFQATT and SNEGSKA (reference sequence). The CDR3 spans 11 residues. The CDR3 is CSARDVSPGTF. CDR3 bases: TGCAGTGCTAGAGATGTCAGTCCTGGCACCTTC.

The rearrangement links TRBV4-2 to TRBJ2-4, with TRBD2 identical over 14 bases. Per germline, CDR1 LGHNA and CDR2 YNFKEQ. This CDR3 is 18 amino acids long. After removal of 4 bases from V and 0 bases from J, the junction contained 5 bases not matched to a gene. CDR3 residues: CASSRGLAGGIAKNIQYF. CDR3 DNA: TGTGCCAGCAGCCGCGGACTAGCGGGGGGTATAGCCAAAAACATTCAGTACTTC.

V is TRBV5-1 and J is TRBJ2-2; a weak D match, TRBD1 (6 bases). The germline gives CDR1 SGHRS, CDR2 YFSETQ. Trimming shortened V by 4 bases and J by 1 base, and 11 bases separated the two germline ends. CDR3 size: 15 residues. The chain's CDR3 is CASSVGHLNTGELFF. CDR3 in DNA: TGCGCCAGCAGCGTGGGACACCTGAACACCGGGGAGCTGTTTTTT.

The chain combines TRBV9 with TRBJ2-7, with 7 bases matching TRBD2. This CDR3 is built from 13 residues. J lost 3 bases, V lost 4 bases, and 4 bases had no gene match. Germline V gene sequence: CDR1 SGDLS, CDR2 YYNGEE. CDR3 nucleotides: TGTGCCAGCAGCCCAACGGGGGGCTACGAGCAGTACTTC. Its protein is CASSPTGGYEQYF.

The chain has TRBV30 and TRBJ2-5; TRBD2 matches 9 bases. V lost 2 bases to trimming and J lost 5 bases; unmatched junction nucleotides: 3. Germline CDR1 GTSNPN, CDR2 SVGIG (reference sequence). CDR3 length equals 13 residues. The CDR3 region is CAWSWSGRETQYF. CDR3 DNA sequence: TGTGCCTGGAGTTGGAGCGGGAGGGAGACCCAGTACTTC.